The source of this T cell receptor beta chain is a study of blood T cell repertoires in COVID-19. CDR1 is SGHTS and CDR2 is YDEGEE in the germline V gene. The CDR3 sequence is 15 residues long. V shed 2 bases and J shed 0 bases, with 9 bases lying between them. Donors were grouped by their self-reported clinical history. Data came from immunoSEQ multiplex PCR; TCRdb stores just in-frame clones and leaves some out. Seen here are about 240,000 clones, around 87% observed once, and the top ten hold 3% to 4%. The sequencing input was PBMCs or T cells enriched from blood (not recorded which). This chain links TRBV5-8 with TRBJ2-1; D not certain. The receptor's source is a middle-aged woman with acute COVID-19. The CDR3 nucleotides read TGTGCCAGCAGCTTTCAGGTCTTCTCCTACAATGAGCAGTTCTTC. Translated: CASSFQVFSYNEQFF.